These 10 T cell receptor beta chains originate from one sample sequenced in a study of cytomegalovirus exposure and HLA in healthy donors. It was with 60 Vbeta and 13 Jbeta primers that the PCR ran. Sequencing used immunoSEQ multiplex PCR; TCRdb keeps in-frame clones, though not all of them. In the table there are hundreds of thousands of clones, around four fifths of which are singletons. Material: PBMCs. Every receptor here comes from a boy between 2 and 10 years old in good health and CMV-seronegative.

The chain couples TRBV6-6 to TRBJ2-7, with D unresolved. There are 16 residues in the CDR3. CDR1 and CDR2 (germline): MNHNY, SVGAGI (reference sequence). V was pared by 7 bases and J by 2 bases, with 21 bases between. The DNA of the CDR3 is TGTGCCAGCACCCTTTCCTTGGGCCCACTTCCCTACGAGCAGTACTTC. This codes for CASTLSLGPLPYEQYF.

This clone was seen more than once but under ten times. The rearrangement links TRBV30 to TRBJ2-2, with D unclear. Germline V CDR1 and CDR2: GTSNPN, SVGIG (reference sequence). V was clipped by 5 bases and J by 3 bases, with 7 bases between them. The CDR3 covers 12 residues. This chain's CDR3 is CAWEADTGELFF. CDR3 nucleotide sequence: TGTGCCTGGGAGGCCGACACCGGGGAGCTGTTTTTT. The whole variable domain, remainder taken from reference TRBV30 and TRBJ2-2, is SQTIHQWPATLVQPVGSPLSLECTVEGTSNPNLYWYRQAAGRGLQLLFYSVGIGQISSEVPQNLSASRPQDRQFILSSKKLLLSDSGFYLCAWEADTGELFFGEGSRLTVL.

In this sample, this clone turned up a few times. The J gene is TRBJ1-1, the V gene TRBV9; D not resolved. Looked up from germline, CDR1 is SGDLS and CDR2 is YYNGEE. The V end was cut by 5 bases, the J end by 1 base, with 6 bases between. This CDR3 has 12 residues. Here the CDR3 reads CASRRWNTEAFF. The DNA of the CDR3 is TGTGCCAGCAGGAGGTGGAACACTGAAGCTTTCTTT.

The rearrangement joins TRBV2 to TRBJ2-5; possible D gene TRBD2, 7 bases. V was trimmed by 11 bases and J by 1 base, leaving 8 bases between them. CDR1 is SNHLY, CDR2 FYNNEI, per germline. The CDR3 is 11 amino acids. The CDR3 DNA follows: TGTGCCGGGGGGGCCCAAGAGACCCAGTACTTC. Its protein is CAGGAQETQYF.

The DNA of the CDR3 is TGTGCCAGCAGTTACTTTTTCGAGGGGGAAAAAGAGACCCAGTACTTC. Protein: CASSYFFEGEKETQYF. This sequence joins TRBV6-6 and TRBJ2-5; a weak D match, TRBD1 (6 bases). V was cut by 1 base and J by 3 bases, with 15 bases left in between. This CDR3 has 16 residues. Germline CDR1 is MNHNY and CDR2 is SVGAGI (reference sequence).

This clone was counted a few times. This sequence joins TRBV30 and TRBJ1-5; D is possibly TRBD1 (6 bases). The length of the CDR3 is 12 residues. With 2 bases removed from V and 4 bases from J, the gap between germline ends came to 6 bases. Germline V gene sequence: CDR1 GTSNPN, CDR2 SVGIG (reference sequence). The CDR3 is CAWSQGNQPQHF. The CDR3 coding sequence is TGTGCCTGGAGTCAGGGGAATCAGCCCCAGCATTTT. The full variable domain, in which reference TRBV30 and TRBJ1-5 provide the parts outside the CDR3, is SQTIHQWPATLVQPVGSPLSLECTVEGTSNPNLYWYRQAAGRGLQLLFYSVGIGQISSEVPQNLSASRPQDRQFILSSKKLLLSDSGFYLCAWSQGNQPQHFGDGTRLSIL.

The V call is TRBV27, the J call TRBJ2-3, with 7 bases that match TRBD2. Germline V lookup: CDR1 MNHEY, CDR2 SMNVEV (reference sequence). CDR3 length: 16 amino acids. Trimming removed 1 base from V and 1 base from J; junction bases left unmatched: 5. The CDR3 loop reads CASSLWASGRTDTQYF. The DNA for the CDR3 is TGTGCCAGCAGTTTATGGGCTAGCGGACGCACAGATACGCAGTATTTT.

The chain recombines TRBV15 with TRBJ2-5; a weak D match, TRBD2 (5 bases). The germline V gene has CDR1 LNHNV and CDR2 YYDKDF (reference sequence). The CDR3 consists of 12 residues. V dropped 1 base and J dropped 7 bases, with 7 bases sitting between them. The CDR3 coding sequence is TGTGCCACCAGCAGAGGGGAGAGGACCCAGTACTTC. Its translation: CATSRGERTQYF.

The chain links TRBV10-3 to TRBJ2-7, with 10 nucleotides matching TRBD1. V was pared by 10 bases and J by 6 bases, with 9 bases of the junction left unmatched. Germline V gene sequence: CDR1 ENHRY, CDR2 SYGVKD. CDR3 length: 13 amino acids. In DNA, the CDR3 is TGTGCCACCGCCGGGACAGGGGAGGGCGAGCAGTACTTC. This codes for CATAGTGEGEQYF.

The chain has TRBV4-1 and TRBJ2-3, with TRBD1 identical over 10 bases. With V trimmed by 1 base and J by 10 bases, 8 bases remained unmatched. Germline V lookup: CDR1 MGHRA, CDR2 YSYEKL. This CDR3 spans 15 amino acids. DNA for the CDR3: TGCGCCAGCAGCCAAGCGGGACAGGGGAGTCTCTCGCAGTATTTT. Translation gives CASSQAGQGSLSQYF.